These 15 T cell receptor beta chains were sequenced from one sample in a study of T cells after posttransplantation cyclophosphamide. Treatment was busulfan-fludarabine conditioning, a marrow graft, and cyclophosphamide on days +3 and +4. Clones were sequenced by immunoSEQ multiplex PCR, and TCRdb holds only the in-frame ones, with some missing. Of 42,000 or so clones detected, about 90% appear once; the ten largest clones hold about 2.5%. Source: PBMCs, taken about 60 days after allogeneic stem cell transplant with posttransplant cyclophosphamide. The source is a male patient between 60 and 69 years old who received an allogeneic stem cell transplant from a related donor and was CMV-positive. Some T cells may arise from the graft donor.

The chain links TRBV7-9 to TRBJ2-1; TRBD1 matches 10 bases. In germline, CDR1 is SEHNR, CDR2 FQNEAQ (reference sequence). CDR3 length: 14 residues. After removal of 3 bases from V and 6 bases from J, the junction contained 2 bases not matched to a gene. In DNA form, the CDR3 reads TGTGCCAGCAGCTTGAGGACAGGGGGCAATGAGCAGTTCTTC. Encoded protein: CASSLRTGGNEQFF.

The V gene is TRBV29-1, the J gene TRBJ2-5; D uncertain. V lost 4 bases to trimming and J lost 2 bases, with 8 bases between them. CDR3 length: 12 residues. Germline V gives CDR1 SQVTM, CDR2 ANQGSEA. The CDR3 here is CSVGASQETQYF. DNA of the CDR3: TGCAGCGTTGGAGCGTCACAAGAGACCCAGTACTTC.

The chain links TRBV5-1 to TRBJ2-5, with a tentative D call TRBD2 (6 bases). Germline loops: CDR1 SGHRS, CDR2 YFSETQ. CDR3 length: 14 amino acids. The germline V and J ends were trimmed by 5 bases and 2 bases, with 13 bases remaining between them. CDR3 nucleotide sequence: TGCGCCAGCAGGAGACGGGACTCACAAGAGACCCAGTACTTC. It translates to CASRRRDSQETQYF.

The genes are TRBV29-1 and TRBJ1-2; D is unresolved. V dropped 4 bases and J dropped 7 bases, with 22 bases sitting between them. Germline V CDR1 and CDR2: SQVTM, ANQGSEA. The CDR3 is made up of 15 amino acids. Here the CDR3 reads CSVAGPELLLVGYTF. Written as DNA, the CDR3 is TGCAGCGTTGCCGGTCCCGAGCTCCTTTTGGTTGGCTACACCTTC.

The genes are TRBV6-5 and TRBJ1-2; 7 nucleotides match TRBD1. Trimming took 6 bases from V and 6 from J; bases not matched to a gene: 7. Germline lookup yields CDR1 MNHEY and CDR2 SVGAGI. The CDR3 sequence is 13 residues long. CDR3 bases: TGTGCCAGCAGGGTGACAGGGAGTGATGGCTACACCTTC. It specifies CASRVTGSDGYTF.

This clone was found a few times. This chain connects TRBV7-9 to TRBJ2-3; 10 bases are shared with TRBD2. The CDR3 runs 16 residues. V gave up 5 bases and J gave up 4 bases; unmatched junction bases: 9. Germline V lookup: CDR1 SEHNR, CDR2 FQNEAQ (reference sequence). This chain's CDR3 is CASSGPGLAIADTQYF. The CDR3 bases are TGTGCCAGCAGCGGACCGGGACTAGCGATCGCAGATACGCAGTATTTT.

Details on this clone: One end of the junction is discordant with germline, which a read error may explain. The CDR3 nucleotides read TGCGCCAGCAGACAAGCAAGGTTGGGCTTCATGAACACTGAAGCTTTCTTT. Protein product: CASRQARLGFMNTEAFF. The rearrangement uses TRBV4-1 and TRBJ1-1; D unclear. This CDR3 has 17 residues. The germline CDR1 and CDR2 sequences are MGHRA and YSYEKL.

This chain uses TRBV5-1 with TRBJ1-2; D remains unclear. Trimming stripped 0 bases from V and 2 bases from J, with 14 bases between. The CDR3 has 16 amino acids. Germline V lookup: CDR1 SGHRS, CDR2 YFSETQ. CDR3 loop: CASSLEGALENYGYTF. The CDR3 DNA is TGCGCCAGCAGCTTGGAGGGAGCGCTGGAGAACTATGGCTACACCTTC. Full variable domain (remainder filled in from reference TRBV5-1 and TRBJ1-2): KAGVTQTPRYLIKTRGQQVTLSCSPISGHRSVSWYQQTPGQGLQFLFEYFSETQRNKGNFPGRFSGRQFSNSRSEMNVSTLELGDSALYLCASSLEGALENYGYTFGSGTRLTVV.

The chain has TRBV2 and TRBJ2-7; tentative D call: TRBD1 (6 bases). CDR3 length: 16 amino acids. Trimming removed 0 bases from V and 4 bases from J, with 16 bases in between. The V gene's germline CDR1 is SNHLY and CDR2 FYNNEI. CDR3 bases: TGTGCCAGCAGTGAAGCTGTAGGGGGAGCCATTTACGAGCAGTACTTC. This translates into CASSEAVGGAIYEQYF.

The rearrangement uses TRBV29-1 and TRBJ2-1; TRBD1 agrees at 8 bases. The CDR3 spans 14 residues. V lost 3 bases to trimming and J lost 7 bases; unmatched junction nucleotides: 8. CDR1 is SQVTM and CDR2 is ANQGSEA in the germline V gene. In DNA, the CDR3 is TGCAGCGTTGATAGACAGGGGATTTGGAATGAGCAGTTCTTC. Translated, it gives CSVDRQGIWNEQFF.

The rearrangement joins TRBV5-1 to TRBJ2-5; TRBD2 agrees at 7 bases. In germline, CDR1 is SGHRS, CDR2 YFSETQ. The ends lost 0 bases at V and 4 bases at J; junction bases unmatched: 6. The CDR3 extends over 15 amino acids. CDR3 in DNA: TGCGCCAGCAGCTTGGCCGGGACTAAGGGAGAGACCCAGTACTTC. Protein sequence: CASSLAGTKGETQYF. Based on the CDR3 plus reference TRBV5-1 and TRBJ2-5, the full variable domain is KAGVTQTPRYLIKTRGQQVTLSCSPISGHRSVSWYQQTPGQGLQFLFEYFSETQRNKGNFPGRFSGRQFSNSRSEMNVSTLELGDSALYLCASSLAGTKGETQYFGPGTRLLVL.

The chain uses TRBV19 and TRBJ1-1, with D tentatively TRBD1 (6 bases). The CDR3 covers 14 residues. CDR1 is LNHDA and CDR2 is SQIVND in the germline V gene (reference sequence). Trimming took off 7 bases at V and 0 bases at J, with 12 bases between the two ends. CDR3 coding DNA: TGTGCCAGTAACCTCAGGGGTTTGAACACTGAAGCTTTCTTT. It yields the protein CASNLRGLNTEAFF.

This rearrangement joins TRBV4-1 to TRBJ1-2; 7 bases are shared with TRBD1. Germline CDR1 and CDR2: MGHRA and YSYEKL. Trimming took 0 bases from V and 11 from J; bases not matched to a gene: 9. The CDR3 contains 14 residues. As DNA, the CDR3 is TGCGCCAGCAGCCAAGATCGATCCGCACAGGGGTACACCTTC. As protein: CASSQDRSAQGYTF.

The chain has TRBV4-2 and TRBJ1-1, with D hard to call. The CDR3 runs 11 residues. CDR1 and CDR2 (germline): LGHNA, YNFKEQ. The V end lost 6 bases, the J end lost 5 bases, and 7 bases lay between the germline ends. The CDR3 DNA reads TGTGCCAGCAGTTTTCGGACTGAAGCTTTCTTT. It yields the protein CASSFRTEAFF.

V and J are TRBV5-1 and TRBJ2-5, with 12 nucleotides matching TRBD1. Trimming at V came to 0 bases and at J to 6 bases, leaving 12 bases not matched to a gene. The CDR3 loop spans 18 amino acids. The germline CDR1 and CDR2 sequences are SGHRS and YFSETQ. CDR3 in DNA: TGCGCCAGCAGCTTGGCCATCCCGGGGGACAGGGGGCTAAAGACCCAGTACTTC. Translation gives CASSLAIPGDRGLKTQYF.